This T cell receptor beta chain is from a study of T cell responses to AZD1222 COVID-19 vaccine. Study-level findings and limits: Donors, mostly white British, included more females; clonal diversity was possibly underestimated.

TCRdb's table, derived via immunoSEQ multiplex PCR, lists solely in-frame clones and lacks some. This sample has fewer than 150,000 clones, with 87% found just once. Concerning this clone itself: The antigen remains undetermined.

The source was peripheral blood, collected on day 0 of AZD1222 vaccination. The receptor's source is an adult in good health.

CDR3 amino acids: CASTSTGGLSGYTF. For the CDR3, the DNA is TGTGCCAGCACCTCGACCGGGGGGCTGAGTGGCTACACCTTC. The chain couples TRBV7-2 to TRBJ1-2, with D possibly matching TRBD1 (6 bases). The CDR3 is made up of 14 amino acids. The V gene lost 7 bases and the J gene lost 7 bases, with 19 bases spanning the gap. CDR1 is SGHTA and CDR2 is FQGNSA in the germline V gene. Full variable domain (rest looked up from reference TRBV7-2 and TRBJ1-2): GAGVSQSPSNKVTEKGKDVELRCDPISGHTALYWYRQSLGQGLEFLIYFQGNSAPDKSGLPSDRFSAERTGGSVSTLTIQRTQQEDSAVYLCASTSTGGLSGYTFGSGTRLTVV.